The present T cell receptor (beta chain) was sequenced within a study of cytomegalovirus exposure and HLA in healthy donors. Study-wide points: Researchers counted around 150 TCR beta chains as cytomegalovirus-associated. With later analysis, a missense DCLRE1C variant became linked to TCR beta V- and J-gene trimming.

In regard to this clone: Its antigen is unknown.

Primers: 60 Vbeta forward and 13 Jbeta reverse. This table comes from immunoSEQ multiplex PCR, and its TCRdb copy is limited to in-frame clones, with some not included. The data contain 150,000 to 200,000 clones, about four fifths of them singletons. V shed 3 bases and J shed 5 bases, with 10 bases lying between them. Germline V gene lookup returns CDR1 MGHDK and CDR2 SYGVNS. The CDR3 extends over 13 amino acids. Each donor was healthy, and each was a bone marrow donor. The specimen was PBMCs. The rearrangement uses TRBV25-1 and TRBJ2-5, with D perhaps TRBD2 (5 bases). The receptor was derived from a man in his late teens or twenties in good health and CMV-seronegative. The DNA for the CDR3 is TGTGCCAGCAGTGACCCGGGAAGGGAGACCCAGTACTTC. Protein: CASSDPGRETQYF.